Detailed here is one TCR beta chain. In germline, CDR1 is MNHEY, CDR2 SVGAGI. V was shortened by 0 bases and J by 10 bases, with 14 bases between the two germline ends. The CDR3 loop spans 14 amino acids. Authors' processing steps: Amplifying reference gene primers gave estimates of nucleated cell counts. Produced via immunoSEQ multiplex PCR; TCRdb's table is partial and in-frame only. V, J and clone size were drawn from that table, and D and trimming were deduced from the DNA. This repertoire shows roughly 60,000 clones, about 81% found once; its top ten account for 15%. This specimen belongs to a study of blood T cell repertoires in COVID-19. Study details: Acute-phase and convalescent COVID-19 samples originated in the United States, Italy and Spain. Sample material is recorded as cDNA or gDNA derived from T cells, B-cell-depleted T cells, or PBMCs.

Sequenced sample: peripheral blood. The sequence was obtained from a man of 80 years or more with acute or convalescent COVID-19. The V and J genes are TRBV6-5 and TRBJ2-3; perhaps TRBD2 as D (6 bases). CDR3 coding DNA: TGTGCCAGCAGTTACTCCCCGGGGGTGAGATCGCAGTATTTT. It codes for CASSYSPGVRSQYF.